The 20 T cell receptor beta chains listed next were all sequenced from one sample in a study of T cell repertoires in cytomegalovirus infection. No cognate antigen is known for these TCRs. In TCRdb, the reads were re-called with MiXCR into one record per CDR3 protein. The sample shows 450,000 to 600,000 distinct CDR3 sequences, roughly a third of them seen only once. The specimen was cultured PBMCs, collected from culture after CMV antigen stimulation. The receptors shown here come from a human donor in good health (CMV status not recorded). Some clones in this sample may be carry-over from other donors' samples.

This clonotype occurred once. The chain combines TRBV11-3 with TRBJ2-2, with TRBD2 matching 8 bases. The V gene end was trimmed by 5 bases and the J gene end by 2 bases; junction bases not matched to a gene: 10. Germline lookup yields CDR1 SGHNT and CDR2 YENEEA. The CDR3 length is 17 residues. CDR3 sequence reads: CASSPGLLAGNTGELFF. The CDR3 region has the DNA TGTGCCAGCAGCCCGGGGCTTCTAGCGGGCAACACCGGGGAGCTGTTTTTT.

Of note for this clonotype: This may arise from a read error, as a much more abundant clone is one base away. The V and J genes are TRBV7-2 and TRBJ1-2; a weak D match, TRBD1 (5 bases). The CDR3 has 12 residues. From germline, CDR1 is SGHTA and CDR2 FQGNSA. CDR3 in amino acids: CASSSTGDGYAF. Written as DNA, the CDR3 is TGTGCCAGCAGCTCAACGGGGGATGGCTACGCCTTC.

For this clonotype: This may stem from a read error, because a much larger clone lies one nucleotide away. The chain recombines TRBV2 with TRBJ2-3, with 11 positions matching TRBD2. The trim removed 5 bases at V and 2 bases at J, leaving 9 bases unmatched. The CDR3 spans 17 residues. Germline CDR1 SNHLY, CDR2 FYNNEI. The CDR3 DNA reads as TGTGCCAGCAGTACCGGGATAGCGGGAGGGTCCACAGATACGCAGTATTTT. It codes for CASSTGIAGGSTDTQYF.

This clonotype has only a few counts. Here the CDR3 reads CASSQDGTEDNEQFF. The CDR3 coding sequence is TGTGCCAGCAGCCAGGACGGAACTGAGGACAATGAGCAGTTCTTC. V and J are TRBV7-2 and TRBJ2-1, with unresolved D. The V gene lost 5 bases and the J gene lost 5 bases, with 16 bases spanning the gap. The CDR3 contains 15 residues. Germline V gene lookup returns CDR1 SGHTA and CDR2 FQGNSA.

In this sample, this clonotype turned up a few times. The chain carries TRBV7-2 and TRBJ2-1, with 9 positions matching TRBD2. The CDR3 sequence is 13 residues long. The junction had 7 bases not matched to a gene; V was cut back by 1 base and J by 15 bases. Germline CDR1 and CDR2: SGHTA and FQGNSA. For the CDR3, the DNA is TGTGCCAGCAGCTTAGGCGGGACTAGCATTCCGTTCTTC. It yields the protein CASSLGGTSIPFF.

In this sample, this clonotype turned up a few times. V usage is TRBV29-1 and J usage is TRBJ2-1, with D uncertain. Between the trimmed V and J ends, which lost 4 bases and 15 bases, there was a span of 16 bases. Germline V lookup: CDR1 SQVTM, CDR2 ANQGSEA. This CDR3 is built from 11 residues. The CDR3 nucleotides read TGCAGCGTTGCAGTCCAACCCACAGTGTTCTTC. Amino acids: CSVAVQPTVFF.

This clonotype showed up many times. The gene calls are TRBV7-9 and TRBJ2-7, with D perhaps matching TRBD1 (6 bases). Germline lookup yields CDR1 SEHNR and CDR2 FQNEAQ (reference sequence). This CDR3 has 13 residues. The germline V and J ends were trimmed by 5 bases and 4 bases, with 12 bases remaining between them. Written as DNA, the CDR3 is TGTGCCAGCAGCCCCGGACAGCCTTACGAGCAGTACTTC. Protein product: CASSPGQPYEQYF.

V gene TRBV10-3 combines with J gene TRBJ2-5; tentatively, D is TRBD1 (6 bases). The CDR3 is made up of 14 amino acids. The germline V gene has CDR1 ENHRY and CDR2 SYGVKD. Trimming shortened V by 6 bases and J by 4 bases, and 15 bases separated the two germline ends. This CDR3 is CAIRDTGPLETQYF. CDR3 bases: TGTGCCATCAGGGACACAGGGCCCCTAGAGACCCAGTACTTC.

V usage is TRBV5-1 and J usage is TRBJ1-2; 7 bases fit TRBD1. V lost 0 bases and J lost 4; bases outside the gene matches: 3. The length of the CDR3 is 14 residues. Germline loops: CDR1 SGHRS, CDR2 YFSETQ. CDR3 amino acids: CASSLEGGGYGYTF. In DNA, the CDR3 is TGCGCCAGCAGCTTGGAAGGGGGCGGCTATGGCTACACCTTC.

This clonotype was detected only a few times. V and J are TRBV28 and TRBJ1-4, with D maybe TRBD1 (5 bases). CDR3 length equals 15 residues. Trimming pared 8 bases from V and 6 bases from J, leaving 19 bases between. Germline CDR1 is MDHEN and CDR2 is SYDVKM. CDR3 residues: CASSPPQGLDEKLFF. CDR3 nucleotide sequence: TGTGCCAGCTCCCCCCCGCAGGGACTGGATGAAAAACTGTTTTTT.

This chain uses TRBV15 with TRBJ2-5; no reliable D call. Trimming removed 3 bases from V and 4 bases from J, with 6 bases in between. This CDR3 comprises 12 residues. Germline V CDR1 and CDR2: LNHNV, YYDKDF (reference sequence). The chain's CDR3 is CATSSGLETQYF. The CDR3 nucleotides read TGTGCCACCAGCAGCGGCCTAGAGACCCAGTACTTC.

The CDR3 is CASSAETSGRSDTQYF. The CDR3, as DNA: TGTGCCAGCAGCGCGGAGACTAGCGGGAGATCGGATACGCAGTATTTT. The chain couples TRBV9 to TRBJ2-3; 12 positions match TRBD2. V gave up 3 bases and J gave up 6 bases; unmatched junction bases: 8. CDR3 length: 16 residues. Per the germline V gene, CDR1 is SGDLS and CDR2 is YYNGEE.

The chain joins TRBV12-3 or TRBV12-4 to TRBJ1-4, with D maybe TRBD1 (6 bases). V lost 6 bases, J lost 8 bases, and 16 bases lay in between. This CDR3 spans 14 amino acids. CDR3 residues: CASSLPRQVEKLFF. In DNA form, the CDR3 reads TGTGCCAGCAGCCTGCCTCGACAGGTGGAAAAACTGTTTTTT.

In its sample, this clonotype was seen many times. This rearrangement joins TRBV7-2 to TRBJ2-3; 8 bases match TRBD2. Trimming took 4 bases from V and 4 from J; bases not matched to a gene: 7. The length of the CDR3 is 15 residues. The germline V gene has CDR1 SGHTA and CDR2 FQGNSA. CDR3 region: CASSSSGSTPDTQYF. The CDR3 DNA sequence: TGTGCCAGCAGCTCCAGCGGGAGTACCCCAGATACGCAGTATTTT.

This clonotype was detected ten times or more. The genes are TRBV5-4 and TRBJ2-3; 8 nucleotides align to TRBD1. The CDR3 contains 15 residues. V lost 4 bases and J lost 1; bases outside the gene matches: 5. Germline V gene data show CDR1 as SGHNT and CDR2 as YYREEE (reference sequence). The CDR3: CASSPGQGRTDTQYF. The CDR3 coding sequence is TGTGCCAGCAGCCCTGGACAGGGACGCACAGATACGCAGTATTTT.

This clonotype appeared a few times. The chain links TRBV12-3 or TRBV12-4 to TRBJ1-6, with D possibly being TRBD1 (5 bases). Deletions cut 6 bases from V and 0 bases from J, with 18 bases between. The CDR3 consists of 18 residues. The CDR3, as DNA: TGTGCCAGCAGCCCCGCGGGACTCAGGAGCTCCTATAATTCACCCCTCCACTTT. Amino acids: CASSPAGLRSSYNSPLHF.

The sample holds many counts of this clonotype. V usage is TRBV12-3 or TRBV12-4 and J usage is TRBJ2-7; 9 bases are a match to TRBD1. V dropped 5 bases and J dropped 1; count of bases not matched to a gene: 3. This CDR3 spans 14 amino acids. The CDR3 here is CASSPGQGSYEQYV. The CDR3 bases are TGTGCCAGCAGTCCGGGACAGGGATCCTACGAGCAGTACGTC.

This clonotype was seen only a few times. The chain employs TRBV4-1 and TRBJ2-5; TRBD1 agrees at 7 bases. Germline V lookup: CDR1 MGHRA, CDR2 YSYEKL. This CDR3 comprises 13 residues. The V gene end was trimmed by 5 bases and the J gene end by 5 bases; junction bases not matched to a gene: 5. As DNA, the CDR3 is TGCGCCAGCAGCGTGTTCAGGGGGGAGACCCAGTACTTC. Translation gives CASSVFRGETQYF.

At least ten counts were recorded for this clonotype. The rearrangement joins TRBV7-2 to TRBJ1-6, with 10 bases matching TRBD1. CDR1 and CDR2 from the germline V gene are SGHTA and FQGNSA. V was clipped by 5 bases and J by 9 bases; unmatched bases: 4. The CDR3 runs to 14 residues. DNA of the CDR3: TGTGCCAGCAGCCCAGGGACAGGGGTTTCACCCCTCCACTTT. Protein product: CASSPGTGVSPLHF. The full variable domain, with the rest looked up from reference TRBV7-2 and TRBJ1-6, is GAGVSQSPSNKVTEKGKDVELRCDPISGHTALYWYRQSLGQGLEFLIYFQGNSAPDKSGLPSDRFSAERTGGSVSTLTIQRTQQEDSAVYLCASSPGTGVSPLHFGNGTRLTVT.

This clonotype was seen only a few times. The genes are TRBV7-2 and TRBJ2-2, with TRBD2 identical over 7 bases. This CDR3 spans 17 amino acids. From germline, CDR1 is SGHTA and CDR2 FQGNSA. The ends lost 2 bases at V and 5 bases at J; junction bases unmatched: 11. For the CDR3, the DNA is TGTGCCAGCAGCTTATTAGCTAGCGGAGGCAGGACCGGGGAGCTGTTTTTT. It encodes CASSLLASGGRTGELFF.